One sample yielded the 22 T cell receptor beta chains listed below, sequenced in a study of vaccination effects on CD4 cells after COVID-19. The data were produced by immunoSEQ multiplex PCR, yet TCRdb's version contains in-frame clones alone and is incomplete. This table holds roughly 45,000 clones, around 79% found once. No antigen has been assigned to these receptors. Peptide-pool stimulation followed by sequencing identified expanded antigen-specific CD4+ clonotypes in the ViraFEST assay. Having been cultured for around ten days, the cells underwent CD4+ T cell isolation. The person was diagnosed with PCR-confirmed SARS-CoV-2 infection between March and December 2020. The sample in question was CD4+ T cells from PBMCs cultured with a peptide pool, obtained before COVID-19 vaccination. The receptors were sampled from a human donor who had a prior SARS-CoV-2 infection.

The chain is built from TRBV2 and TRBJ1-2, with TRBD1 identical over 8 bases. V gave up 6 bases and J gave up 5 bases; unmatched junction bases: 2. The CDR3 sequence is 12 residues long. CDR1 SNHLY and CDR2 FYNNEI come from the germline V gene. CDR3 nucleotides: TGTGCCAGCAGAGACAGGGGTTATGGCTACACCTTC. This encodes CASRDRGYGYTF.

The rearrangement links TRBV5-5 to TRBJ1-1; TRBD1 might be the D (5 bases). CDR1 and CDR2 from the germline V gene are SGHKS and YYEKEE (reference sequence). The CDR3 is 16 amino acids. V was shortened by 2 bases and J by 0 bases, with 14 bases between the two germline ends. Here the CDR3 DNA reads TGTGCCAGCAGCTTTTTCCAGCAGGGCTTGAACACTGAAGCTTTCTTT. It encodes CASSFFQQGLNTEAFF.

Only a few counts were recorded for this clone. This chain connects TRBV7-9 to TRBJ2-2, with TRBD2 identical over 10 bases. Unmatched junction bases numbered 11, after V lost 2 bases and J lost 5 bases. Germline V gene lookup returns CDR1 SEHNR and CDR2 FQNEAQ (reference sequence). This CDR3 region has 18 residues. CDR3 sequence (DNA): TGTGCCAGCAGCTTAAAAGTACGGCTAGCGGGAGTGACCGGGGAGCTGTTTTTT. This codes for CASSLKVRLAGVTGELFF.

The rearrangement links TRBV5-1 to TRBJ2-3, with unresolved D. From germline, CDR1 is SGHRS and CDR2 YFSETQ. The CDR3 length is 16 residues. Trimming left V 0 bases short and J 4 bases short, with 15 bases between. The CDR3 DNA follows: TGCGCCAGCAGCTTGGACCCAGCTGGTATTTCAGATACGCAGTATTTT. It yields the protein CASSLDPAGISDTQYF. The full variable domain, rest sourced from reference TRBV5-1 and TRBJ2-3, is KAGVTQTPRYLIKTRGQQVTLSCSPISGHRSVSWYQQTPGQGLQFLFEYFSETQRNKGNFPGRFSGRQFSNSRSEMNVSTLELGDSALYLCASSLDPAGISDTQYFGPGTRLTVL.

The V gene is TRBV30, the J gene TRBJ1-1; TRBD1 agrees at 7 bases. This CDR3 has 11 residues. The trim removed 5 bases at V and 7 bases at J, leaving 4 bases unmatched. The V gene's germline CDR1 is GTSNPN and CDR2 SVGIG (reference sequence). CDR3 sequence (DNA): TGTGCCTGGGCAACAGGGGTTGAAGCTTTCTTT. This codes for CAWATGVEAFF.

The gene calls are TRBV20-1 and TRBJ2-3; no definite D call. The CDR3 consists of 12 residues. Germline assignment: CDR1 DFQATT and CDR2 SNEGSKA (reference sequence). With 3 bases removed from V and 9 bases from J, the gap between germline ends came to 13 bases. The CDR3 nucleotides read TGCAGTGCTAGTTTCCTGGGCCACACGCAGTATTTT. Translating it yields CSASFLGHTQYF.

Written as DNA, the CDR3 is TGTGCCAGCTCACTTCAGGGGCCAGAGACCCAGTACTTC. This sequence encodes CASSLQGPETQYF. The chain combines TRBV18 with TRBJ2-5; D is possibly TRBD1 (6 bases). The CDR3 sequence is 13 residues long. Germline values: CDR1 KGHSH, CDR2 LQKENI. Trimming removed 4 bases at V and 4 bases at J, with 10 bases between.

This clone was seen once. The rearrangement uses TRBV5-1 and TRBJ2-5; a weak D match, TRBD2 (7 bases). Germline loops: CDR1 SGHRS, CDR2 YFSETQ. The CDR3 has 14 amino acids. The ends were cut back, 3 bases at V and 5 bases at J, with 14 bases in the middle. CDR3 nucleotides: TGCGCCAGCAGCTGGGGGGGCTTAGGGGAGACCCAGTACTTC. Translating gives CASSWGGLGETQYF.

The chain joins TRBV12-5 to TRBJ2-3, with 8 bases aligning to TRBD1. The CDR3 consists of 15 residues. Germline-derived CDR1 and CDR2 are LGHNT and FRNRAP. Trimming cost V 4 bases and J 1 base; bases outside gene matches: 4. Here the CDR3 reads CASGSGGARTDTQYF. The CDR3 DNA is TGTGCTAGTGGTTCAGGGGGCGCACGCACAGATACGCAGTATTTT.

This chain connects TRBV5-4 to TRBJ2-7; 7 bases agree with TRBD1. Germline V CDR1 and CDR2: SGHNT, YYREEE (reference sequence). Trimming at V came to 4 bases and at J to 6 bases, leaving 10 bases not matched to a gene. The length of the CDR3 is 14 residues. The CDR3 loop reads CASSQPTGDGEQYF. The CDR3 DNA is TGTGCCAGCAGCCAGCCCACAGGGGACGGCGAGCAGTACTTC.

V is TRBV11-1 and J is TRBJ2-7; 9 positions match TRBD1. The V segment lost 5 bases and the J segment 0 bases; nucleotides outside the gene matches: 5. Germline values: CDR1 SGHAT, CDR2 FQDESV (reference sequence). The CDR3 runs to 15 residues. CDR3 in amino acids: CASSIGQGSSYEQYF. DNA for the CDR3: TGTGCCAGCAGCATAGGACAGGGGAGCTCCTACGAGCAGTACTTC.

The CDR3, as DNA: TGTGCCAGCAGCCAAGATTACTCCTACAATGAGCAGTTCTTC. It encodes CASSQDYSYNEQFF. The chain links TRBV3-1 (or the pseudogene TRBV3-2) to TRBJ2-1; D uncertain. V was trimmed by 0 bases and J by 0 bases, leaving 3 bases between them. The CDR3 contains 14 residues. The germline CDR1 and CDR2 sequences are LGHDT and YNNKEL (reference sequence).

The chain carries TRBV7-8 and TRBJ2-3; TRBD2 is a possible D gene (5 bases). V was pared by 5 bases and J by 5 bases, with 17 bases between. Germline V CDR1 and CDR2: SGHVS, FQNEAQ. The CDR3 loop spans 15 amino acids. CDR3 nucleotides: TGTGCCAGCAGCCCTAGGACTCTTTCCCAAGATACGCAGTATTTT. Amino acids: CASSPRTLSQDTQYF. Looking up the rest from reference TRBV7-8 and TRBJ2-3 gives the full variable domain: GAGVSQSPRYKVAKRGQDVALRCDPISGHVSLFWYQQALGQGPEFLTYFQNEAQLDKSGLPSDRFFAERPEGSVSTLKIQRTQQEDSAVYLCASSPRTLSQDTQYFGPGTRLTVL.

The V call is TRBV7-2, the J call TRBJ2-7, with D perhaps TRBD1 (6 bases). Looked up from germline, CDR1 is SGHTA and CDR2 is FQGNSA. The CDR3 runs to 14 residues. The V end was cut by 5 bases, the J end by 3 bases, with 14 bases between. The CDR3: CASSPPGQIYEQYF. DNA of the CDR3: TGTGCCAGCAGCCCCCCGGGACAAATCTACGAGCAGTACTTC.

The genes are TRBV5-1 and TRBJ2-1; D uncertain. The CDR3 is 14 residues long. Germline CDR1 reads SGHRS; CDR2 reads YFSETQ. V was pared by 3 bases and J by 0 bases, with 7 bases between. For the CDR3, the DNA is TGCGCCAGCAGCTGGCGAAGCTCCTACAATGAGCAGTTCTTC. This translates into CASSWRSSYNEQFF.

This rearrangement joins TRBV6-2 or TRBV6-3 to TRBJ1-2; 7 bases fit TRBD1. The CDR3 runs to 14 residues. With V trimmed by 6 bases and J by 4 bases, 8 bases remained unmatched. Per germline, CDR1 MNHEY and CDR2 SVGEGT. The CDR3 DNA is TGTGCCAGCAGCCGCACAGGGGTCGGCTATGGCTACACCTTC. Amino acids: CASSRTGVGYGYTF.

This clone was seen just once. The rearrangement joins TRBV5-8 to TRBJ2-1; D gene ambiguous. The germline V gene encodes CDR1 SGHTS and CDR2 YDEGEE. Trimming took off 7 bases at V and 5 bases at J, with 7 bases between the two ends. This CDR3 region has 11 residues. In DNA, the CDR3 is TGTGCCAGCGCCCTTAACAATGAGCAGTTCTTC. This sequence encodes CASALNNEQFF.

The V gene is TRBV5-1, the J gene TRBJ2-1; tentative D call: TRBD1 (6 bases). This CDR3 has 13 amino acids. Germline V CDR1 and CDR2: SGHRS, YFSETQ. V was trimmed by 4 bases and J by 6 bases, leaving 11 bases between them. The CDR3 nucleotides read TGCGCCAGCAGCACACCACAGGGCAATGAGCAGTTCTTC. Protein sequence: CASSTPQGNEQFF.

This rearrangement joins TRBV6-2 or TRBV6-3 to TRBJ2-1, with a tentative D call TRBD1 (6 bases). CDR1 and CDR2 from the germline V gene are MNHEY and SVGEGT. The CDR3 sequence is 15 residues long. The ends were cut back, 2 bases at V and 10 bases at J, with 18 bases in the middle. The CDR3 sequence: CASSYHTNRDEEQFF. As DNA, the CDR3 is TGTGCCAGCAGTTACCACACCAACAGGGACGAGGAGCAGTTCTTC.

The rearrangement joins TRBV14 to TRBJ1-4, with a possible D match to TRBD1 (5 bases). Germline CDR1 and CDR2: SGHDN and FVKESK. The CDR3 length is 15 residues. With 1 base removed from V and 7 bases from J, the gap between germline ends came to 13 bases. CDR3 nucleotide sequence: TGTGCCAGCAGCCAAGCGCTCGGGGCCTCTGAAAAACTGTTTTTT. This codes for CASSQALGASEKLFF.

The chain links TRBV4-2 to TRBJ2-5; no clear D. Germline CDR1 and CDR2: LGHNA and YNFKEQ. Trimming took 0 bases from V and 2 from J, leaving 10 bases between them. CDR3 size: 15 residues. CDR3 region: CASSQDPNPQETQYF. Written as DNA, the CDR3 is TGTGCCAGCAGCCAAGATCCGAACCCTCAAGAGACCCAGTACTTC.

V usage is TRBV11-3 and J usage is TRBJ1-1, with 7 bases matching TRBD1. Unmatched junction bases numbered 4, after V lost 3 bases and J lost 0 bases. This CDR3 region has 15 residues. Germline loops: CDR1 SGHNT, CDR2 YENEEA. CDR3 loop: CASSLLQGMNTEAFF. The CDR3 DNA reads TGTGCCAGCAGCTTGCTACAGGGGATGAACACTGAAGCTTTCTTT. The entire variable domain, with the rest obtained from reference TRBV11-3 and TRBJ1-1, is as follows: EAGVVQSPRYKIIEKKQPVAFWCNPISGHNTLYWYLQNLGQGPELLIRYENEEAVDDSQLPKDRFSAERLKGVDSTLKIQPAELGDSAVYLCASSLLQGMNTEAFFGQGTRLTVV.